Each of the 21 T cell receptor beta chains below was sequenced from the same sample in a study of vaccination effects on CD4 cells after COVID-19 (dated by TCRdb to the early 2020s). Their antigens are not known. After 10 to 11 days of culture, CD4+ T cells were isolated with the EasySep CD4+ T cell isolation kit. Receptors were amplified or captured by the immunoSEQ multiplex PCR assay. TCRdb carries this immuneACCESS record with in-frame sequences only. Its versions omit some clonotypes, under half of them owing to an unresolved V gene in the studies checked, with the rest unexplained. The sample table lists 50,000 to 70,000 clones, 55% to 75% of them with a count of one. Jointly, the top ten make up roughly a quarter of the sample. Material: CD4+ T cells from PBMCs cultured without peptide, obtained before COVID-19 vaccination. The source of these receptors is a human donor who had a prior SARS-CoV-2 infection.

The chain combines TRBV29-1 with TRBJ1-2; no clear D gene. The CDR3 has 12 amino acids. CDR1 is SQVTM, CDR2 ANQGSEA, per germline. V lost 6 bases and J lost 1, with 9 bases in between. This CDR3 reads CSVSAGNYGYTF. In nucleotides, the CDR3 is TGCAGCGTCAGCGCGGGTAACTATGGCTACACCTTC.

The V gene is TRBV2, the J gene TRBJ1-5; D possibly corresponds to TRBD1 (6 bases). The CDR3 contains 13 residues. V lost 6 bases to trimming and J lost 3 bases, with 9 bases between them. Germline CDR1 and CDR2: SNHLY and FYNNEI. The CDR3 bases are TGTGCCAGCAGAGGACAGTCCAATCAGCCCCAGCATTTT. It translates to CASRGQSNQPQHF.

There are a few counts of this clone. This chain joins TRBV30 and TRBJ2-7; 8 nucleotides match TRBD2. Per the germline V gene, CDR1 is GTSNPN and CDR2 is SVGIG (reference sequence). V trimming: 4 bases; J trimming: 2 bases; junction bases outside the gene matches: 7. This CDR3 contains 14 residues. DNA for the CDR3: TGTGCCTGGACCCGGGGGGGCAGCACCTACGAGCAGTACTTC. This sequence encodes CAWTRGGSTYEQYF.

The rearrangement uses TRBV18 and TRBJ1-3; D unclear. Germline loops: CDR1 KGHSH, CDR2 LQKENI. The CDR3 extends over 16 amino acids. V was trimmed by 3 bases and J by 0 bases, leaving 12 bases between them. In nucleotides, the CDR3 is TGTGCCAGCTCACCTCTTCCAGAGAGCTCTGGAAACACCATATATTTT. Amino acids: CASSPLPESSGNTIYF. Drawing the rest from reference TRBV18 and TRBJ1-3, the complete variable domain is NAGVMQNPRHLVRRRGQEARLRCSPMKGHSHVYWYRQLPEEGLKFMVYLQKENIIDESGMPKERFSAEFPKEGPSILRIQQVVRGDSAAYFCASSPLPESSGNTIYFGEGSWLTVV.

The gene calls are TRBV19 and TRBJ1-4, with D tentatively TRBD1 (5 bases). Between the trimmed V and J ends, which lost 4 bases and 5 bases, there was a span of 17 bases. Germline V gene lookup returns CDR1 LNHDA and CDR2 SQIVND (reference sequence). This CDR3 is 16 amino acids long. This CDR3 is CASSTDPGRLNEKLFF. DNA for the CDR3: TGTGCCAGTAGTACAGATCCGGGACGGCTAAATGAAAAACTGTTTTTT.

DNA for the CDR3: TGTGCCAGCAGTTTATGGGGGGAAGGGATGGGGAGCACTGAAGCTTTCTTT. Its translation is CASSLWGEGMGSTEAFF. The chain couples TRBV28 to TRBJ1-1, with D maybe TRBD1 (5 bases). The CDR3 is 17 amino acids. CDR1 and CDR2 (germline): MDHEN, SYDVKM. Deletions cut 0 bases from V and 4 bases from J, with 18 bases between.

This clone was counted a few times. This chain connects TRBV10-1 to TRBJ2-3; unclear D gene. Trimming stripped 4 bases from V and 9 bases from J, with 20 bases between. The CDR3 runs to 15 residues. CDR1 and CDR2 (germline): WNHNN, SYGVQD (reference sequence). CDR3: CASSAPRTLLATQYF. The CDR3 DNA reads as TGCGCCAGCAGTGCCCCAAGGACCCTCTTGGCCACGCAGTATTTT.

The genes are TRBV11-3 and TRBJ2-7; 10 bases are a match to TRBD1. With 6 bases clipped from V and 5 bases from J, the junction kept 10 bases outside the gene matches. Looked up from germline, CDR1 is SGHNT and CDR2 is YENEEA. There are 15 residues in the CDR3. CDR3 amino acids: CASRRRGTGENEQYF. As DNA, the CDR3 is TGTGCCAGCAGGCGTAGGGGGACAGGGGAAAACGAGCAGTACTTC.

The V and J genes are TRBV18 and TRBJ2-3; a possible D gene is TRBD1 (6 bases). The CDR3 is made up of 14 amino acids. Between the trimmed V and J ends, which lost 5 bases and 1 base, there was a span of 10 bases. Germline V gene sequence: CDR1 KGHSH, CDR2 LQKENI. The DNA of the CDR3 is TGTGCCAGCTCATCACAGGGAGGCACAGATACGCAGTATTTT. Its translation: CASSSQGGTDTQYF. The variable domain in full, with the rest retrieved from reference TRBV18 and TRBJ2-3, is NAGVMQNPRHLVRRRGQEARLRCSPMKGHSHVYWYRQLPEEGLKFMVYLQKENIIDESGMPKERFSAEFPKEGPSILRIQQVVRGDSAAYFCASSSQGGTDTQYFGPGTRLTVL.

CDR3 sequence reads: CATSDGLAGGTHTQYF. CDR3 in DNA: TGTGCCACCAGTGACGGACTAGCGGGGGGGACCCATACGCAGTATTTT. The rearrangement links TRBV24-1 to TRBJ2-3; 15 bases agree with TRBD2. The CDR3 loop spans 16 amino acids. The V gene's germline CDR1 is KGHDR and CDR2 SFDVKD. The junction had 5 bases not matched to a gene; V was cut back by 4 bases and J by 7 bases.

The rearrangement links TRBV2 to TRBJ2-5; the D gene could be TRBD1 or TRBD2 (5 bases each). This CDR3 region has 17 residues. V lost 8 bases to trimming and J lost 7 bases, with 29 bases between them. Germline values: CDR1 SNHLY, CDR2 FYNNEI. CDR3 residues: CASRDGLGPYVKVTQYF. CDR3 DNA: TGTGCCAGCCGGGACGGGTTGGGACCGTACGTGAAAGTGACCCAGTACTTC.

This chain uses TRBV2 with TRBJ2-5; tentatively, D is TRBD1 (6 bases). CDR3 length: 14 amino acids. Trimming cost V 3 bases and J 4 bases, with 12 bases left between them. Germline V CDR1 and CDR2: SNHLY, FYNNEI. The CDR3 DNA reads TGTGCCAGCAGTGAGGGGGCCCTGGGAGAGACCCAGTACTTC. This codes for CASSEGALGETQYF.

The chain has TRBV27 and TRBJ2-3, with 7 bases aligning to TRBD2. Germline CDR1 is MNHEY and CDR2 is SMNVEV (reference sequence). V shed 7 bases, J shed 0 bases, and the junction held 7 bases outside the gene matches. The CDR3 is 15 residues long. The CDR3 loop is CASTTAGTSTDTQYF. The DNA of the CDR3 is TGTGCCAGCACTACAGCGGGGACTAGCACAGATACGCAGTATTTT.

The CDR3 DNA follows: TGTGCCAGCAGCCGACCTAATGGGCGGCTGGCACCCCTCCACTTT. Translating gives CASSRPNGRLAPLHF. The chain uses TRBV7-8 and TRBJ1-6, with D unclear. V was shortened by 5 bases and J by 11 bases, with 19 bases between the two germline ends. Germline loops: CDR1 SGHVS, CDR2 FQNEAQ. The CDR3 totals 15 residues. Full variable domain (rest looked up from reference TRBV7-8 and TRBJ1-6): GAGVSQSPRYKVAKRGQDVALRCDPISGHVSLFWYQQALGQGPEFLTYFQNEAQLDKSGLPSDRFFAERPEGSVSTLKIQRTQQEDSAVYLCASSRPNGRLAPLHFGNGTRLTVT.

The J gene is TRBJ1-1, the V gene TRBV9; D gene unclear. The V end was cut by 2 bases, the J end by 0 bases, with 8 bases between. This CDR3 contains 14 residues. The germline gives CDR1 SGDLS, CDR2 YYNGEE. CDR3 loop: CASSVTDLNTEAFF. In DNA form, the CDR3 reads TGTGCCAGCAGCGTTACAGACCTGAACACTGAAGCTTTCTTT.

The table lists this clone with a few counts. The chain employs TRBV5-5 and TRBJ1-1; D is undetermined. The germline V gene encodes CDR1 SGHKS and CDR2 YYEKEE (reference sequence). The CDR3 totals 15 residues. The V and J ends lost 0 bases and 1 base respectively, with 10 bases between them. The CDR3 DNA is TGTGCCAGCAGCTTGGACAGAATTCCGAACACTGAAGCTTTCTTT. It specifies CASSLDRIPNTEAFF.

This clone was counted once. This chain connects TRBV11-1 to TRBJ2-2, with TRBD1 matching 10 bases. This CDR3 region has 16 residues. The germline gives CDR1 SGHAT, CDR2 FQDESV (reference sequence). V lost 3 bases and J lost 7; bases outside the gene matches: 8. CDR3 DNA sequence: TGTGCCAGCAGCTTTTGGACAGGGGGTCTGCACGGGGAGCTGTTTTTT. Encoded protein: CASSFWTGGLHGELFF.

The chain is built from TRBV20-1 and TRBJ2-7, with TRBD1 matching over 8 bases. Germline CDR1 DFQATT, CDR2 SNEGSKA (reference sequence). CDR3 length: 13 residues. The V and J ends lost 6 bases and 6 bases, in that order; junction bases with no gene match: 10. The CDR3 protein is CSASSPGGFEQYF. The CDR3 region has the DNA TGCAGTGCCAGTTCGCCAGGGGGCTTCGAGCAGTACTTC.

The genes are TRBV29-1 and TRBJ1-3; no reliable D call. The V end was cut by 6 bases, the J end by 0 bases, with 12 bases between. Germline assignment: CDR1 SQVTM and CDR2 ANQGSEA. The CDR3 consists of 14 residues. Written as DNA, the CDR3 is TGCAGCGTAGTCCTTGAGTACTCTGGAAACACCATATATTTT. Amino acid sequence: CSVVLEYSGNTIYF.

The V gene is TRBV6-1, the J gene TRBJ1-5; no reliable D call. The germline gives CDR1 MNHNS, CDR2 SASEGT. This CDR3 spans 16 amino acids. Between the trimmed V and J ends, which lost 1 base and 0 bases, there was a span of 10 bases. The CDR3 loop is CASSEVSWGSNQPQHF. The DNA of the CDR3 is TGTGCCAGCAGTGAAGTATCGTGGGGTAGCAATCAGCCCCAGCATTTT.

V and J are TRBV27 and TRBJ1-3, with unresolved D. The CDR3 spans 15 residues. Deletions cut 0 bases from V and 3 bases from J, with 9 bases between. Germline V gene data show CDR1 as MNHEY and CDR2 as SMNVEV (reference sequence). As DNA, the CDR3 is TGTGCCAGCAGTTTATCGCTGGGTTTTGGAAACACCATATATTTT. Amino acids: CASSLSLGFGNTIYF.